The rows below give T cell receptor beta chains drawn from one sample of a study of vaccination effects on CD4 cells after COVID-19. Produced via immunoSEQ multiplex PCR; TCRdb's table is partial and in-frame only. Among 25,000 or so clones listed, more than 60% were seen once. No antigen has been identified for these receptors. This specimen consisted of CD4+ T cells from PBMCs cultured with SARS-CoV-2 spike peptides, obtained after COVID-19 vaccination. The source is a human donor who received a COVID-19 vaccine. The CDR3 runs from the conserved cysteine through the conserved F or W. Fields, in order: D gene, clone size, V gene, J gene, CDR3 DNA, CDR3 protein. The D gene is left open where the match is weak. Where a row states a size, it is once, few, many or the class of an expanded clone; other rows omit it.

D: TRBD2; size: .; V: TRBV7-2; J: TRBJ2-2; DNA: TGTGCCAGCAGCCGCGGGACTAGCTGGGCCGGGGAGCTGTTTTTT; CDR3: CASSRGTSWAGELFF
D: .; size: .; V: TRBV7-9; J: TRBJ1-4; DNA: TGTGCCAGCAGCTTAGGTTTCAGGGGATTGAATGAAAAACTGTTTTTT; CDR3: CASSLGFRGLNEKLFF
D: .; size: .; V: TRBV10-3; J: TRBJ2-7; DNA: TGTGCCATCAGTACCCGGGCAGGACTGTCCTACGAGCAGTACTTC; CDR3: CAISTRAGLSYEQYF
D: .; size: few; V: TRBV7-9; J: TRBJ1-1; DNA: TGTGCCAGCAGCTTAGGAGGGACGGAAAATTTGAACACTGAAGCTTTCTTT; CDR3: CASSLGGTENLNTEAFF
D: .; size: few; V: TRBV5-1; J: TRBJ2-2; DNA: TGCGCCAGCAGCCAGCAATACTTAACGAACACCGGGGAGCTGTTTTTT; CDR3: CASSQQYLTNTGELFF
D: .; size: .; V: TRBV10-3; J: TRBJ1-1; DNA: TGTGCCATCAGTGAGTCGGTAGCAAAAAACACTGAAGCTTTCTTT; CDR3: CAISESVAKNTEAFF
D: .; size: few; V: TRBV11-2; J: TRBJ2-1; DNA: TGTGCCAGCAGCTTAGAAAAGGGGGAGCAGTTCTTC; CDR3: CASSLEKGEQFF
D: .; size: .; V: TRBV2; J: TRBJ2-1; DNA: TGTGCCAGCAGCGTGGGGACAAGCGGCAATGAGCAGTTCTTC; CDR3: CASSVGTSGNEQFF
D: .; size: .; V: TRBV27; J: TRBJ2-5; DNA: TGTGCCAGCAGTAGGGGAAGGGGAGAGACCCAGTACTTC; CDR3: CASSRGRGETQYF
D: .; size: .; V: TRBV5-1; J: TRBJ1-4; DNA: TGCGCCAGCAGCTCTTCGGGGTTGATCGAAAAACTGTTTTTT; CDR3: CASSSSGLIEKLFF
D: .; size: .; V: TRBV7-9; J: TRBJ2-5; DNA: TGTGCCAGCAGCTTCGGGCTAGGAAACCAAGAGACCCAGTACTTC; CDR3: CASSFGLGNQETQYF
D: TRBD2; size: .; V: TRBV12-5; J: TRBJ2-1; DNA: TGTGCTAGTGGTTTGCCCCTTAGCGGGAGGGCCCGCAATGAGCAGTTCTTC; CDR3: CASGLPLSGRARNEQFF
D: TRBD2; size: .; V: TRBV4-2; J: TRBJ2-3; DNA: TGTGCCAGCAGCCAACTAGCGGGAGGGCCTCATACGCAGTATTTT; CDR3: CASSQLAGGPHTQYF
D: .; size: .; V: TRBV5-4; J: TRBJ1-2; DNA: TGTGCCAGCAGCTCAGGGTACAGGGCGGGAAGTCCTAACTATGGCTACACCTTC; CDR3: CASSSGYRAGSPNYGYTF
D: TRBD2; size: .; V: TRBV9; J: TRBJ2-7; DNA: TGTGCCAGCAGCCGACGGGAGGGGCCCTACGAGCAGTACTTC; CDR3: CASSRREGPYEQYF
D: .; size: .; V: TRBV9; J: TRBJ2-7; DNA: TGTGCCAGCAGCCCCGGGACACACTCCTACGAGCAGTACTTC; CDR3: CASSPGTHSYEQYF
D: TRBD2; size: once; V: TRBV18; J: TRBJ2-1; DNA: TGTGCCAGCTCACCAGGGACTAGCGGGGGGTTTTCCGATGAGCAGTTCTTC; CDR3: CASSPGTSGGFSDEQFF
D: .; size: few; V: TRBV5-1; J: TRBJ1-3; DNA: TGCGCCAGCAGGGACGGGGGCCCTGGAAACACCATATATTTT; CDR3: CASRDGGPGNTIYF
D: .; size: once; V: TRBV2; J: TRBJ2-1; DNA: TGTGCCAGCATACGGGAGACCTACAATGAGCAGTTCTTC; CDR3: CASIRETYNEQFF
D: TRBD2; size: .; V: TRBV6-2/TRBV6-3; J: TRBJ2-7; DNA: TGTGCCAGCAGTTACTCGGTTCCGGGAGGGCCTTCATACGAGCAGTACTTC; CDR3: CASSYSVPGGPSYEQYF
D: .; size: .; V: TRBV19; J: TRBJ1-1; DNA: TGTGCCAGTAGCAAGGAGGGGCCAATGATCACTGAAGCTTTCTTT; CDR3: CASSKEGPMITEAFF
D: TRBD2; size: .; V: TRBV6-5; J: TRBJ2-1; DNA: TGTGCCAGCCCCCGATCGGGAGGTAGATACAATGAGCAGTTCTTC; CDR3: CASPRSGGRYNEQFF
D: .; size: .; V: TRBV5-1; J: TRBJ2-1; DNA: TGCGCCAGCAGCTTGCCTGACCTTTCCTCCTACAATGAGCAGTTCTTC; CDR3: CASSLPDLSSYNEQFF